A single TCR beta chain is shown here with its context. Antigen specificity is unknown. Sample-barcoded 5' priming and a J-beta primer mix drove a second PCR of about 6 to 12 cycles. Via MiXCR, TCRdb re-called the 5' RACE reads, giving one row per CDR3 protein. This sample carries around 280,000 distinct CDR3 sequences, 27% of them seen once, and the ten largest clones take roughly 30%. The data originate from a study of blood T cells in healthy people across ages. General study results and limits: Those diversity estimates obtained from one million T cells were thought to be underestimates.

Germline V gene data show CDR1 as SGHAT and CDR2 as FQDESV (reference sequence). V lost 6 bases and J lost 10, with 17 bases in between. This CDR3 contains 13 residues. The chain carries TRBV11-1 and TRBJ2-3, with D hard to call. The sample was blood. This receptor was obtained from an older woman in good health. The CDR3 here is CASRSNPTYPQYF. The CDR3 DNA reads TGTGCCAGCAGGTCGAACCCAACGTATCCGCAGTATTTT.